The 14 T cell receptor beta chains below all came from one sample that was sequenced in a study of T-cell reconstitution after alpha-beta-depleted transplantation in children. During its preparation, the TCRbeta library received unique molecular identifiers. TCRdb used MiXCR to reprocess the PCR reads, holding one entry per CDR3 protein. The sample lists hundreds of thousands of distinct CDR3 sequences, roughly 15% seen once, with 1.1% in the top ten. The sample was PBMCs from the stem cell graft donor, taken from the stem cell graft. These TCRs come from a human donor who donated a stem cell graft to a child with acute myeloid leukemia.

This clonotype was recorded many times. The chain recombines TRBV5-5 with TRBJ2-1; TRBD2 matches 14 bases. V lost 4 bases and J lost 10; bases outside the gene matches: 7. CDR3 length: 15 residues. From germline, CDR1 is SGHKS and CDR2 YYEKEE (reference sequence). CDR3 nucleotide sequence: TGTGCCAGCAGCACGGGACTAGCGGGGGTCCCGGAGCAGTTCTTC. It encodes CASSTGLAGVPEQFF.

CDR3 sequence: CASSFSRAEQFF. The CDR3 DNA reads as TGTGCCAGCAGTTTTTCCCGAGCGGAGCAGTTCTTC. The chain has TRBV12-3 or TRBV12-4 and TRBJ2-1, with unresolved D. This CDR3 region has 12 residues. V shed 3 bases and J shed 10 bases, with 10 bases lying between them.

This clonotype was detected many times. The chain couples TRBV20-1 to TRBJ1-5; TRBD1 matches at 10 bases. V lost 3 bases, J lost 1 base, and 6 bases stayed unmatched. The CDR3 loop spans 16 amino acids. Germline assignment: CDR1 DFQATT and CDR2 SNEGSKA (reference sequence). The CDR3 bases are TGCAGTGCTAGCCCCGGGACAGGGGACAGCAATCAGCCCCAGCATTTT. Its protein is CSASPGTGDSNQPQHF.

This clonotype appeared many times. V usage is TRBV20-1 and J usage is TRBJ2-7; D call uncertain. The V gene's germline CDR1 is DFQATT and CDR2 SNEGSKA (reference sequence). V lost 2 bases and J lost 0, with 8 bases in between. This CDR3 is built from 13 residues. In nucleotides, the CDR3 is TGCAGTGCTAGATCGATCACCTCCTACGAGCAGTACGTC. Amino acid sequence: CSARSITSYEQYV.

The chain combines TRBV28 with TRBJ2-3; D unresolved. Trimming stripped 3 bases from V and 0 bases from J, with 7 bases between. Germline CDR1 and CDR2: MDHEN and SYDVKM. The CDR3 is 14 residues long. This CDR3 is CASSFLSSTDTQYF. CDR3 nucleotide sequence: TGTGCCAGCAGTTTCCTGAGTAGCACAGATACGCAGTATTTT. The full variable domain, with the rest looked up from reference TRBV28 and TRBJ2-3, is DVKVTQSSRYLVKRTGEKVFLECVQDMDHENMFWYRQDPGLGLRLIYFSYDVKMKEKGDIPEGYSVSREKKERFSLILESASTNQTSMYLCASSFLSSTDTQYFGPGTRLTVL.

The chain joins TRBV12-3 or TRBV12-4 to TRBJ1-4; D ambiguous. V was trimmed by 6 bases and J by 5 bases, leaving 7 bases between them. This CDR3 spans 12 amino acids. The CDR3, as DNA: TGTGCCAGCAGCCGACCCAATGAAAAACTGTTTTTT. Translated: CASSRPNEKLFF.

This chain joins TRBV20-1 and TRBJ2-7; no clear D gene. This CDR3 comprises 14 residues. Germline V gene lookup returns CDR1 DFQATT and CDR2 SNEGSKA (reference sequence). V lost 6 bases, J lost 5 bases, and 20 bases lay in between. CDR3 sequence: CSALYQSSGHEQYV. CDR3 sequence (DNA): TGCAGTGCCCTATACCAGTCTTCTGGCCACGAGCAGTACGTC.

The rearrangement uses TRBV7-9 and TRBJ2-3; D remains ambiguous. Germline V gene data show CDR1 as SEHNR and CDR2 as FQNEAQ (reference sequence). There are 12 residues in the CDR3. Deletions cut 5 bases from V and 6 bases from J, with 9 bases between. In DNA form, the CDR3 reads TGTGCCAGCAGCACCGAAGAGGATACGCAGTATTTT. Translation gives CASSTEEDTQYF.

The sample holds many counts of this clonotype. The rearrangement links TRBV20-1 to TRBJ1-1; maybe TRBD1 (5 bases). The CDR3 runs 13 residues. Trimming took 5 bases from V and 5 from J, leaving 15 bases between them. Germline assignment: CDR1 DFQATT and CDR2 SNEGSKA (reference sequence). Here the CDR3 DNA reads TGCAGTGCTCGGGGCACCTTTGGGACTGAAGCTTTCTTT. Translation: CSARGTFGTEAFF.

This clonotype was seen at least ten times. V usage is TRBV6-5 and J usage is TRBJ1-1; D call uncertain. The CDR3 has 14 residues. The V end lost 0 bases, the J end lost 3 bases, and 8 bases lay between the germline ends. Germline-derived CDR1 and CDR2 are MNHEY and SVGAGI. CDR3 nucleotides: TGTGCCAGCAGTTACTCGACGAGTTACACTGAAGCTTTCTTT. It specifies CASSYSTSYTEAFF.

The rearrangement joins TRBV11-2 to TRBJ2-2; no reliable D call. The CDR3 extends over 13 amino acids. The ends were cut back, 5 bases at V and 7 bases at J, with 11 bases in the middle. Germline lookup yields CDR1 SGHAT and CDR2 FQNNGV. The CDR3, as DNA: TGTGCCAGCAGCCCGGTCATTAGCGGGGAGCTGTTTTTT. It codes for CASSPVISGELFF. Looking up the rest from reference TRBV11-2 and TRBJ2-2 gives the full variable domain: EAGVAQSPRYKIIEKRQSVAFWCNPISGHATLYWYQQILGQGPKLLIQFQNNGVVDDSQLPKDRFSAERLKGVDSTLKIQPAKLEDSAVYLCASSPVISGELFFGEGSRLTVL.

On this clonotype: Since a much larger clone is just one base distant, this may be a read error. V usage is TRBV5-1 and J usage is TRBJ2-7; 9 positions agree with TRBD1. Germline V lookup: CDR1 SGHRS, CDR2 YFSETQ. Germline trimming cut 5 bases from V and 2 bases from J; bases unmatched to any gene: 8. The CDR3 totals 15 residues. This chain's CDR3 is CASRFGTGHTYEQYV. The CDR3 DNA sequence: TGCGCCAGCAGGTTCGGGACAGGGCACACCTACGAGCAGTACGTC.

The chain links TRBV7-2 to TRBJ1-1, with 7 bases that match TRBD1. This CDR3 comprises 17 residues. The junction had 8 bases not matched to a gene; V was cut back by 1 base and J by 0 bases. Germline values: CDR1 SGHTA, CDR2 FQGNSA. The DNA for the CDR3 is TGTGCCAGCAGCTTAGACTCACAGGGGTGGATGAACACTGAAGCTTTCTTT. Its protein is CASSLDSQGWMNTEAFF. Supplemented by reference TRBV7-2 and TRBJ1-1, the full variable domain reads GAGVSQSPSNKVTEKGKDVELRCDPISGHTALYWYRQSLGQGLEFLIYFQGNSAPDKSGLPSDRFSAERTGGSVSTLTIQRTQQEDSAVYLCASSLDSQGWMNTEAFFGQGTRLTVV.

This clonotype was recorded a few times. The CDR3 sequence: CASSSTPGNEQFF. CDR3 coding DNA: TGTGCCAGCAGCTCGACGCCAGGAAATGAGCAGTTCTTC. The chain combines TRBV11-2 with TRBJ2-1; D remains ambiguous. The CDR3 length is 13 residues. Germline lookup yields CDR1 SGHAT and CDR2 FQNNGV. V shed 4 bases and J shed 7 bases, with 11 bases lying between them.